This T cell receptor beta chain was identified in a study of OX40 agonist ivuxolimab in advanced cancers. Study information: Prior therapy, whether anti-PD-1, anti-PD-L1 or anti-CTLA-4, was allowed, and 30% to 40% had some.

Study observations and caveats: Partial responders receiving 0.1-3.0 mg/kg showed among the lowest clonal expansion. The antigens recognized by the expanded peripheral T cells, that is their antigen specificity, were not determined.

TCRdb's copy holds only in-frame clones and misses some; the assay was immunoSEQ multiplex PCR. The data hold tens of thousands of clones, with about 81% observed a single time. V lost 2 bases and J lost 4, with 8 bases in between. Germline CDR1 and CDR2: MNHEY and SVGAGI. The length of the CDR3 is 14 residues. This clone has a single count. Its antigen is not identified. The sample consisted of CD4+ or CD8+ T cells sorted from blood, taken in a trial of the OX40 agonist ivuxolimab. This rearrangement joins TRBV6-5 to TRBJ2-2; possibly TRBD1 or TRBD2 for D (5 bases each). This receptor was identified in an adult with an advanced solid tumor such as melanoma, head and neck, liver or kidney cancer. The CDR3 DNA reads as TGTGCCAGCAGTTACGGGACCTTCACCGGGGAGCTGTTTTTT. Encoded protein: CASSYGTFTGELFF.